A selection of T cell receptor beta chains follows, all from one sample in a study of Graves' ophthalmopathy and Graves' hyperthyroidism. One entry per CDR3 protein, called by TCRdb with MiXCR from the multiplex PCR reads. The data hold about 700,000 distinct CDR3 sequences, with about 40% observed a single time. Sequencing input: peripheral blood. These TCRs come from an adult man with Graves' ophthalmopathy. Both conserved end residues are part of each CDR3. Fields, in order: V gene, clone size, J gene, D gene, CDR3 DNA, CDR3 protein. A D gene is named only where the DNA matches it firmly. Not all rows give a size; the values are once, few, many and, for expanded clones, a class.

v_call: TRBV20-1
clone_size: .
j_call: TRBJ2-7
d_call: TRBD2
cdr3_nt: TGCAGTGCTACTAGACTAGCGGGAAGGCACGAGCAGTACTTC
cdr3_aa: CSATRLAGRHEQYF

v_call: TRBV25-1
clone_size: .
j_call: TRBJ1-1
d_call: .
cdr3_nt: TGTGCCACCAAGGGGATGAACACTGAAGCTTTCTTT
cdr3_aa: CATKGMNTEAFF

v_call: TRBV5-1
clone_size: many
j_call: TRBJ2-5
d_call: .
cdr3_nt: TGCGCCAGCAGCTTCGTTGGTCTATCGGAGACCCAGTACTTC
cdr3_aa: CASSFVGLSETQYF

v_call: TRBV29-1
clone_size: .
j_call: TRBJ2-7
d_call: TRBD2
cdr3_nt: TGCAGCGGGGGACTAGCGGCCTACGAGCAGTACTTC
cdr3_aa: CSGGLAAYEQYF

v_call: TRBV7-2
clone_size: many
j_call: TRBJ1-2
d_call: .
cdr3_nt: TGTGCCAGCAGCTTGTACAGGGATGGCTACACCTTC
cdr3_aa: CASSLYRDGYTF

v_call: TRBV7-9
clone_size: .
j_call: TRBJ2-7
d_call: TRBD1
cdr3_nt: TGTGCCAGCAGCCCACGGGACAGGGAATCCTACGAGCAGTACTTC
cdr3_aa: CASSPRDRESYEQYF

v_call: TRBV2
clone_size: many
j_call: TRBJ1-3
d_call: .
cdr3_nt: TGTGCCAGCAGTGCTGCAGGACGGTCCTCTGGAAACACCATATATTTT
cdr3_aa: CASSAAGRSSGNTIYF

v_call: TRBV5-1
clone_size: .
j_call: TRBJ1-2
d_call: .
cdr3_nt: TGCGCCAGCAGCCCACAACCCCGGGCCTTCGACACTAACTATGGCTACACCTTC
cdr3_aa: CASSPQPRAFDTNYGYTF

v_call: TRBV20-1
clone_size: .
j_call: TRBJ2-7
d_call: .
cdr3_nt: TGCAGTGCTCGCCCGGACAGCCGACCCTACGAGCAGTACTTC
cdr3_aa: CSARPDSRPYEQYF

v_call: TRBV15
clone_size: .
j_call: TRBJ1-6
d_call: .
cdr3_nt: TGTGCCACCAGCAGAGTTCATTCAGGGGACGTTGGTGATTCACCCCTCCACTTT
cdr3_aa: CATSRVHSGDVGDSPLHF

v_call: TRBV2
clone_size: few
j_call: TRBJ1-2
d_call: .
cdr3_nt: TGTGCCACAGACGAGGGATCGCATGGCTACACCTTC
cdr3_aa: CATDEGSHGYTF

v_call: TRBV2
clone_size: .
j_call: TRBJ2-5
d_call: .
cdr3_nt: TGTGCCAGCAGTGTGCGAGCGGACTACAATGAGCAGTACTTC
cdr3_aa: CASSVRADYNEQYF

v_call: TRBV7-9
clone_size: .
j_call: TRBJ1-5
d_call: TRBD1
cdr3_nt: TGTGCCAGCAGGGGTGGGACAGCTTCATTTCCCCAGCATTTT
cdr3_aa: CASRGGTASFPQHF

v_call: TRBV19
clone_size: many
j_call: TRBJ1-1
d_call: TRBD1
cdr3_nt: TGTGCCAGTACCCGGACAGGGGGCGAGGATGAAGCTTTCTTT
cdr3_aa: CASTRTGGEDEAFF

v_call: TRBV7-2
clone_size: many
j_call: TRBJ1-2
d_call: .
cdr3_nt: TGTGCCAGCAGCTCTGCCCACGGCGCAAACTATGGCTACACCTTC
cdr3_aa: CASSSAHGANYGYTF

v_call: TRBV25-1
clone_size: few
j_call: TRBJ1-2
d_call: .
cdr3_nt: TGTGCCATCTCGGAGGACAGCTATGGCTACACCTTC
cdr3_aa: CAISEDSYGYTF

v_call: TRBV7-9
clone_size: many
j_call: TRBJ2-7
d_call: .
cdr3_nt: TGTGCCAGCAGCTTAGTGTCAGGGCTCAAGGAGCAGTACTTC
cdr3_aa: CASSLVSGLKEQYF

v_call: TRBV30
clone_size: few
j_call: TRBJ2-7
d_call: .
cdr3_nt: TGTGCCTGGAGTGTCTTAGGTTACGAGCAGTACTTC
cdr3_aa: CAWSVLGYEQYF

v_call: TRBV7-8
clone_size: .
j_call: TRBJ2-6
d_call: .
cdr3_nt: TGTGCCAGCAGCTTAGCCGGGACCAACGTCCTGACTTTC
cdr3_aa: CASSLAGTNVLTF

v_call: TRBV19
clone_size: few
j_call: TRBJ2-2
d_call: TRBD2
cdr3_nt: TGTGCCAGTAGTATAAAACTAGCGGGAGTAATCGGGGAGCTGTTTTTT
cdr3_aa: CASSIKLAGVIGELFF

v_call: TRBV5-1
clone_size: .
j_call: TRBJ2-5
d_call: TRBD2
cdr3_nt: TGCGCCAGCAGCTTTTCCGGGACTAGCGGGAGAGCGGAGACCCAGTACTTC
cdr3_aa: CASSFSGTSGRAETQYF

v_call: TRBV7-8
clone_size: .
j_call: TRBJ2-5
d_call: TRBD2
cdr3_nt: TGTGCCAGCAGCCAGGCCAGCGGGGGGCGCGAGGAGACCCAGTACTTC
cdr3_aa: CASSQASGGREETQYF

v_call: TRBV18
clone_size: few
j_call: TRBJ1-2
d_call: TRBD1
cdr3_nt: TGTGCCAGCTCACCACTGAAGGACAGGGACGGCTACACCTTC
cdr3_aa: CASSPLKDRDGYTF

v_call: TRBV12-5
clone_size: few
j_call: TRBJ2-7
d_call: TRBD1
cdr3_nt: TGTGCTAGTGGTTTGGACAGGGGTCGAGGCGAGCAGTACTTC
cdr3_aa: CASGLDRGRGEQYF

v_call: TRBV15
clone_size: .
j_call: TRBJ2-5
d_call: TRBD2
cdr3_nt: TGTGCCACCAGCAGAGTAGCGGGGTTGGAGACCCAGTACTTC
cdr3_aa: CATSRVAGLETQYF

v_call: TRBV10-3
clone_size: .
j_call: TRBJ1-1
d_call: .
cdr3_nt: TGTGCCAGCAGTTACGGCAGGGTTGAAGCTTTCTTT
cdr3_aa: CASSYGRVEAFF

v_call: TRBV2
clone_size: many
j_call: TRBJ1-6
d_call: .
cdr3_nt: TGTGCCAGCACTTGGGGGCGATCACCCCTCCACTTT
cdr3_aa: CASTWGRSPLHF

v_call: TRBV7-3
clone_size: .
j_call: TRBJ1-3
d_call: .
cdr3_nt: TGTGCCAGCAGCTTATTTCGGACAGCCTCTGGAAACACCATATATTTT
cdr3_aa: CASSLFRTASGNTIYF

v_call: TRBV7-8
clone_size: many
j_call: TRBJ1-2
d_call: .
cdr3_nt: TGTGCCAGCAGCTTATTTCGACAGCGAGACTATGGCTACACCTTC
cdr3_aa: CASSLFRQRDYGYTF

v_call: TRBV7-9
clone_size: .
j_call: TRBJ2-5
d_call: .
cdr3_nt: TGTGCCAGCAGCCCCGAGGGGGGGGCGTGGGAGACCCAGTACTTC
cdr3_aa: CASSPEGGAWETQYF

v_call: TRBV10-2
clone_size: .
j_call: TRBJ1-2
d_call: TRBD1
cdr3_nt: TGCGCCAGCAGAGGACAGGGGAAGAGCTATGGCTACACCTTC
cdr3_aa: CASRGQGKSYGYTF

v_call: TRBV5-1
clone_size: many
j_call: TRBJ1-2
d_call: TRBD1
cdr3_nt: TGCGCCAGCCGGGACAGAGCCTTTTATGGCTACACCTTC
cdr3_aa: CASRDRAFYGYTF

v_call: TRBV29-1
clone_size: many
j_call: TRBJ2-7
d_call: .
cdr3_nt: TGCAGCGTTCCTGGGCCCTCCTACGAGCAGTACTTC
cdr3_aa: CSVPGPSYEQYF

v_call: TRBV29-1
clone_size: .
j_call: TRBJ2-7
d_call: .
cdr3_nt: TGCAGCGTTAGTGACGGACCATCCTACGAGCAGTACTTC
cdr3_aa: CSVSDGPSYEQYF

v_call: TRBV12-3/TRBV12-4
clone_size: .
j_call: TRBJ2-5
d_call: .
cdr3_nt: TGTGCCAGCAGTTTGCGGGGTGGGCAGCCCCAGTACTTC
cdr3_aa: CASSLRGGQPQYF

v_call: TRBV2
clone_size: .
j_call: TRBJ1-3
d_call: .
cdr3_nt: TGTGCCAGCAATTGGGGCTACACCATATATTTT
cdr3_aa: CASNWGYTIYF

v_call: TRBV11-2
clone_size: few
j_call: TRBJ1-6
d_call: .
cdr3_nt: TGTGCCTGGACGGGCTTGCCAAGGGCCGTTTATAATTCACCCCTCCACTTT
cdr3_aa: CAWTGLPRAVYNSPLHF